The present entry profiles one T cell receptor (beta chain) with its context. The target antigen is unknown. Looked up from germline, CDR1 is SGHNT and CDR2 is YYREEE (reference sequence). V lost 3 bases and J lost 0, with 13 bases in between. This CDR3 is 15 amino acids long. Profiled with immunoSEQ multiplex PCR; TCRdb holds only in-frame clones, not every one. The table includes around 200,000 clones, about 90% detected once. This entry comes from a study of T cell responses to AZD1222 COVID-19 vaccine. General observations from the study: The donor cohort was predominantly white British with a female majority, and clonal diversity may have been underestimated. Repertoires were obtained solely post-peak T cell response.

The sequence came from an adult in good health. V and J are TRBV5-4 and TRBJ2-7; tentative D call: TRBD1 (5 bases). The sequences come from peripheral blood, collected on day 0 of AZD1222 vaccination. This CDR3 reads CASSYDRTSSYEQYF. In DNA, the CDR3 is TGTGCCAGCAGCTACGACAGAACGAGCTCCTACGAGCAGTACTTC.